This T cell receptor beta chain emerged from a study of untreated major depressive disorder. The repertoire was sequenced with immunoSEQ multiplex PCR; TCRdb's copy has only in-frame clones and lacks some. The sample lists 20,000 or so clones, approximately 87% seen once, with 0.8% to 0.9% in the top ten. Note on this clone: No antigen is known for it.

Controls never had mood disorders and self-rated depressive symptoms at 5 or less. CD4+ T cell purity was typically approximately 94%. Notes on the study in general: CD4+ T cells from depressed patients used TRBV05-01 (Vbeta 5.1) more often than controls.

The germline gives CDR1 SQVTM, CDR2 ANQGSEA. This CDR3 comprises 12 residues. Trimming left V 7 bases short and J 6 bases short, with 15 bases between. This sequence originates from a woman in her twenties or thirties in good health. The sequencing input was CD4+ T cells from PBMCs. The chain uses TRBV29-1 and TRBJ1-1; D is perhaps TRBD1 (5 bases). The CDR3 DNA reads as TGCAGCGCGACACCCCGGGGGGCTGAAGCTTTCTTT. It specifies CSATPRGAEAFF.